This T cell receptor beta chain was retrieved from a study of T cell responses to AZD1222 COVID-19 vaccine. With respect to this clone: Its antigen is currently unknown.

V was cut by 5 bases and J by 4 bases, with 17 bases left in between. The CDR3 contains 15 residues. Germline CDR1 MDHEN, CDR2 SYDVKM. Study-wide points: There were mostly white British donors and more females than males, and clonal diversity was possibly underestimated.

Generated by immunoSEQ multiplex PCR, the TCRdb table keeps only in-frame clones and is missing some. The sample comprises approximately 100,000 clones, about 86% of which are singletons, and 1.2% to 1.5% rests with the top ten. The sequence derives from an adult in good health. This material consisted of peripheral blood, taken on day 0 of AZD1222 vaccination. The V call is TRBV28, the J call TRBJ1-2; D is ambiguous. CDR3 in DNA: TGTGCCAGCAGTCCTCGGACGGTGCTGCTCTATGGCTACACCTTC. Encoded protein: CASSPRTVLLYGYTF.